This paragraph reports one T cell receptor beta chain. What it binds is unknown. This sample stems from a study of cytotoxic CD8 clonotypes in ibrutinib-treated CLL. Sequencing was performed with immunoSEQ multiplex PCR; in TCRdb, only in-frame clones are kept and a portion is missing. Among about 160,000 clones listed, over 65% were seen once. Overall study results and limits: Clonality showed a rise at ibrutinib response that reversed toward baseline at progression.

Germline CDR1 reads MGHRA; CDR2 reads YSYEKL. V was cut by 4 bases and J by 5 bases, with 17 bases left in between. The CDR3 is 15 amino acids. The gene calls are TRBV4-1 and TRBJ1-1, with D possibly being TRBD1 (5 bases). Sequences were derived from PBMCs, sampled after 12 months of ibrutinib treatment. The TCR originated in a human donor with chronic lymphocytic leukemia. The CDR3 spells CASSPSTAGGTEAFF. The CDR3 DNA is TGCGCCAGCAGCCCATCGACAGCCGGGGGAACTGAAGCTTTCTTT.